Listed below are T cell receptor beta chains from one sample, sequenced in a study of CD4 T cell repertoires in COVID-19. The method was immunoSEQ multiplex PCR; TCRdb's version includes in-frame clones alone and lacks a portion of them. The sample has approximately 79,000 clones, about 83% seen once. The sample in question was CD4+ T cells from peripheral blood, obtained after recovery from COVID-19. The origin of the receptors is a human donor who had COVID-19. The CDR3 runs from the conserved cysteine through the conserved F or W. Each record gives: J gene, V gene, clone size, D gene, CDR3 DNA, CDR3 protein. A D gene is named only where the DNA matches it firmly. The size of a clone is reported for some rows only, either as once, few or many, or as a class for expanded clones.

TRBJ1-3 | TRBV5-1 | NA | NA | TGCGCCAGCAGCTTGAAGGCGTGGCAGGGCGGTGGAAACACCATATATTTT | CASSLKAWQGGGNTIYF
TRBJ1-5 | TRBV6-6 | few | NA | TGTGCCAGCAGGGACGTCCAGGGTCAGCCCCAGCATTTT | CASRDVQGQPQHF
TRBJ2-2 | TRBV10-1 | NA | NA | TGCGCCAGCAGTGAGAATTCGCCCGGGGAGCTGTTTTTT | CASSENSPGELFF
TRBJ1-2 | TRBV20-1 | NA | NA | TGCAGTGCTAGTGACATCGGCTATGGCTACACCTTC | CSASDIGYGYTF
TRBJ1-1 | TRBV11-2 | NA | NA | TGTGCCAGCAGCTCTACTGGCCAGAACACTGAAGCTTTCTTT | CASSSTGQNTEAFF
TRBJ1-5 | TRBV6-6 | NA | NA | TGTGCCAGCACCCAGGATCCGGATCAGCCCCAGCATTTT | CASTQDPDQPQHF
TRBJ2-1 | TRBV5-6 | NA | TRBD2 | TGTGCCAGCAGAGGGCGGGGGGGCAGAAATGAGCAGTTCTTC | CASRGRGGRNEQFF
TRBJ2-3 | TRBV7-2 | NA | TRBD2 | TGTGCCAGCAGCTTAGGGGGGGGAATAGATACGCAGTATTTT | CASSLGGGIDTQYF
TRBJ1-1 | TRBV27 | NA | NA | TGTGCCAGCAGTTTATCGCCCCCGGCGGCGGGGACTGAAGCTTTCTTT | CASSLSPPAAGTEAFF
TRBJ1-2 | TRBV12-3/TRBV12-4 | NA | NA | TGTGCCAGCAGTGCCCGTCAGGGCTACACCTTC | CASSARQGYTF